What follows are 3 T cell receptor beta chains derived from one specimen sequenced in a study of blood T cells in healthy people across ages. A J-beta primer mix and a sample-barcoded 5' primer were used in a second PCR of about 7 to 11 cycles. MiXCR was run by TCRdb on the 5' RACE reads, yielding one entry per CDR3 protein. Of more than 1 million distinct CDR3 sequences in the sample, more than 40% were seen once. The sequenced sample was blood. The receptor set was obtained from a woman aged 55-70 years in good health.

Comments on this clonotype: A read error is possible here, since a much larger clone lies one base away. The CDR3, as DNA: TGTGTCAGCAGCTTACGCCCAGGGGGGTATGGCTACACCTTC. Translation: CVSSLRPGGYGYTF. The chain employs TRBV7-2 and TRBJ1-2, with TRBD1 matching over 7 bases. CDR3 length: 14 residues. Germline CDR1 reads SGHTA; CDR2 reads FQGNSA.

The chain has TRBV20-1 and TRBJ1-5; D unresolved. Germline V gene sequence: CDR1 DFQATT, CDR2 SNEGSKA (reference sequence). The CDR3 consists of 13 residues. Trimming took 3 bases from V and 6 from J, leaving 12 bases between them. The CDR3 DNA sequence: TGCAGTGCTAGCGCTGGGGAGGTTCAGCCCCAGCATTTT. As protein: CSASAGEVQPQHF.

This clonotype was picked up a small number of times. The chain combines TRBV7-8 with TRBJ2-4, with D tentatively TRBD2 (6 bases). The J call may be faulty, since TRBJ2-7 better matches the DNA end. The V gene's germline CDR1 is SGHVS and CDR2 FQNEAQ. There are 14 residues in the CDR3. The CDR3 DNA is TGTGCCAGCAGCCCTACGCTGTGGGGAGGCGAGCAGTACTTC. Translated: CASSPTLWGGEQYF.